This T cell receptor (beta chain) stems from a study of blood T cells in healthy people across ages. CDR3 size: 17 residues. Germline CDR1 is SGHTA and CDR2 is FQGNSA. J lost 5 bases, V lost 1 base, and 13 bases had no gene match. For the second PCR, which ran for roughly 7 to 11 cycles, a sample-barcoded 5' primer and a J-beta primer mix were used. TCRdb reanalysed the 5' RACE reads using MiXCR and keeps one entry per CDR3 protein. Here the sample spans some 1,000,000 distinct CDR3 sequences, under 30% being singletons. This clonotype has only a few counts. The data also belong to a second study, concerning T cells of mothers and their children.

This receptor was obtained from a girl aged 2 to 10 in good health. The rearrangement uses TRBV7-2 and TRBJ2-5; TRBD1 agrees at 7 bases. Sequencing was carried out using blood. CDR3 amino acids: CASSLVGTVGLGETQYF. In nucleotides, the CDR3 is TGTGCCAGCAGCTTAGTAGGGACAGTTGGCTTAGGGGAGACCCAGTACTTC.